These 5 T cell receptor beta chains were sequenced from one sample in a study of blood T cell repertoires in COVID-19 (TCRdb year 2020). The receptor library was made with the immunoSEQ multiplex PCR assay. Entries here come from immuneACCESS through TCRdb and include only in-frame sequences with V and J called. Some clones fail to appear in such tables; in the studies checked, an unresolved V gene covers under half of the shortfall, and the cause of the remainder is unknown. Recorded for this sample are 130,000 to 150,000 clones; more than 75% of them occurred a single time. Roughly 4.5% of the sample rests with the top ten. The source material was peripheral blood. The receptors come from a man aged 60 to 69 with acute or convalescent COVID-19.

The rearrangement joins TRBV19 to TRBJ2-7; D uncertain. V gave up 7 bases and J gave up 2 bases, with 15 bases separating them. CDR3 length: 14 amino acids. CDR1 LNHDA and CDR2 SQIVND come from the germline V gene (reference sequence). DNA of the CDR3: TGTGCCAGTAACTTCCGTGGTCCCGCCTACGAGCAGTACTTC. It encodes CASNFRGPAYEQYF.

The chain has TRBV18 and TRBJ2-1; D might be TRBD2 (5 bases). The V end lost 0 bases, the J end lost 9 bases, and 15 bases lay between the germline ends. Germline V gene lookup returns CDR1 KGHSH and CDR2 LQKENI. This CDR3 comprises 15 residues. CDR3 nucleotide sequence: TGTGCCAGCTCACCACCGGGCGGCGGTGGAGGTGAGCAGTTCTTC. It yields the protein CASSPPGGGGGEQFF. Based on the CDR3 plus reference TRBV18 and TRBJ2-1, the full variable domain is NAGVMQNPRHLVRRRGQEARLRCSPMKGHSHVYWYRQLPEEGLKFMVYLQKENIIDESGMPKERFSAEFPKEGPSILRIQQVVRGDSAAYFCASSPPGGGGGEQFFGPGTRLTVL.

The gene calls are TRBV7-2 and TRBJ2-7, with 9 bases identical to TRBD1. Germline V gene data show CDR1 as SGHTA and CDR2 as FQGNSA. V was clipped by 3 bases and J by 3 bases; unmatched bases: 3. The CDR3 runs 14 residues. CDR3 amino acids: CASSLGQGNYEQYF. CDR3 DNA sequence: TGTGCCAGCAGCTTGGGACAGGGAAACTACGAGCAGTACTTC.

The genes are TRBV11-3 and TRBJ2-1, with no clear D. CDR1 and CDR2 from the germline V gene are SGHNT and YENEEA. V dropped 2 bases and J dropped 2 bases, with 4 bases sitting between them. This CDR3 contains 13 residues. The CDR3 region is CASSLSPYNEQFF. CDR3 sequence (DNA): TGTGCCAGCAGCTTAAGCCCCTACAATGAGCAGTTCTTC.

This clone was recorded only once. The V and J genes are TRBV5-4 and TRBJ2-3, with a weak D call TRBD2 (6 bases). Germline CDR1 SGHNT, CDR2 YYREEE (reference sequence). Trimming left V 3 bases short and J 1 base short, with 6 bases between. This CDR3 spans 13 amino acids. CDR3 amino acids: CASSWEGTDTQYF. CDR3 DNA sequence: TGTGCCAGCAGCTGGGAGGGCACAGATACGCAGTATTTT.